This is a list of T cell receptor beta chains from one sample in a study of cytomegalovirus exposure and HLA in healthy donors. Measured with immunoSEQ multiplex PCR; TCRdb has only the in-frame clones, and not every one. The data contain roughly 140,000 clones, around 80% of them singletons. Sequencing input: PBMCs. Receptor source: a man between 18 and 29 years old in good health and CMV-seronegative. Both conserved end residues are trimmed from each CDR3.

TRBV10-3,AIGSGGFGNTIY
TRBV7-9,SSSFSGGVFTEAF
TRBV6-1,ASKPTATSSYEQY
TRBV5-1,ASSLLEAHNEQF
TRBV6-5,ASSYTQGFRQPQH
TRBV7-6,ASSLAGDEQY
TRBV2,ASSEGERQY
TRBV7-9,ASSLAGEVDTQY
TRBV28,ASSSTSGRWGDTQY
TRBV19,ASSIRLPQEGYEQY
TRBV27,ASSLGGSYGYT